This TCR beta chain stems from a study of brain T cells in children with intractable seizures. General study results and limits: Absence of clones before surgery may stem from lower sequencing depth.

Clones were read by immunoSEQ multiplex PCR, and TCRdb kept only the in-frame ones, dropping some. The sample has about 320,000 clones, roughly 93% seen once; the top ten hold about 6%. About this clone: The antigen remains undetermined.

Time point denoted: blood from clinic visit 5 months post-surgery; TSC patient then seizure free. Trimming left V 0 bases short and J 6 bases short, with 9 bases between. CDR3 length: 14 residues. The germline CDR1 and CDR2 sequences are MNHEY and SVGEGT. The chain joins TRBV6-2 or TRBV6-3 to TRBJ2-4; D is ambiguous. The sequence was collected from a boy younger than two with tuberous sclerosis and intractable seizures. The starting material was peripheral blood, obtained less than 6 months after surgery. The CDR3 DNA sequence: TGTGCCAGCAGTTACTCGGCGGAGAGAAACATTCAGTACTTC. It encodes CASSYSAERNIQYF.